These T cell receptor beta chains were read from a single sample in a study of tumor-infiltrating lymphocytes in primary liver carcinoma. One entry per CDR3 protein results from TCRdb running MiXCR on the multiplex PCR reads. The sample lists about 180,000 distinct CDR3 sequences, about 60% occurring once. The sample taken for sequencing was peripheral blood. Source of these receptors: a man between 35 and 55 years old with primary liver carcinoma and hepatitis B virus infection. CDR3s include the opening cysteine and the closing phenylalanine or tryptophan. A D gene is named only where the DNA matches it firmly. Some rows mark clone size as missing; the rest say once, few, many or name a class of expanded clone.

D gene,V gene,clone size,J gene,CDR3 DNA,CDR3 protein
-,TRBV6-5,few,TRBJ2-5,TGTGCCAGCAGATACGGGGAGACCCAGTACTTC,CASRYGETQYF
-,TRBV11-2,-,TRBJ1-3,TGTGCCAGCAGTTTAATCGAAAACACCATATATTTT,CASSLIENTIYF
TRBD1,TRBV5-8,-,TRBJ1-4,TGTGCCAGCAGCTTGGGACAGGGGAATAATGAAAAACTGTTTTTT,CASSLGQGNNEKLFF
TRBD2,TRBV11-2,once,TRBJ2-7,TGTGCCAACAGCTCTAGCGGGGGCTTATACGAGCAGTACTTC,CANSSSGGLYEQYF
TRBD1,TRBV6-5,many,TRBJ2-7,TGTGCCAGCCGGACCGGGACAGCAAATTCCTACGAGCAGTACTTC,CASRTGTANSYEQYF
TRBD2,TRBV4-2,-,TRBJ2-3,TGTGCCAGCAGCCGAGCGACTAGCAGTTCCCCAGATACGCAGTATTTT,CASSRATSSSPDTQYF
TRBD2,TRBV5-5,-,TRBJ2-1,TGTTCCGGCAGCTTGGAGTGGGAGACTAGCGGGAGGAATGAGCAGTTCTTC,CSGSLEWETSGRNEQFF
-,TRBV6-5,-,TRBJ2-7,TGTGCCAGCAGTTACCGTGGACTAATAGGCTACGAGCAGTACTTC,CASSYRGLIGYEQYF
-,TRBV6-5,-,TRBJ2-3,TGTGCCAGCAGTTACTCGAACTGGTTCACAGATACGCAGTATTTT,CASSYSNWFTDTQYF
-,TRBV29-1,many,TRBJ2-7,TGCAGCGTTGAATGGAAGCATCAGGACAGCACAACCTACGAGCAGTACTTC,CSVEWKHQDSTTYEQYF
TRBD2,TRBV29-1,many,TRBJ2-3,TGCAGCGTTGTACTAGCGGGAGGTACCATAGGGGATACGCAGTATTTT,CSVVLAGGTIGDTQYF
TRBD1,TRBV6-1,few,TRBJ1-2,TGTGCCAGCAAAAGGGACAGCGGTGGCTACACCTTC,CASKRDSGGYTF
TRBD1,TRBV6-6,few,TRBJ1-5,TGTGCCAGCAGTTCGGACAGGGGGGAGTCATATCAGCCCCAGCATTTT,CASSSDRGESYQPQHF
-,TRBV10-2,few,TRBJ2-5,TGCGCCAGCAGTGAGTCGACACGGGAGACCCAGTACTTC,CASSESTRETQYF
TRBD2,TRBV6-6,-,TRBJ2-1,TGTGCCAGCAGTTTGACTAGCCTGGTGGGGGATGAGCAGTTCTTC,CASSLTSLVGDEQFF
-,TRBV7-8,-,TRBJ2-1,TGTGCCAGCAGCTTAGCCAGAAATTACAATGAGCAGTTCTTC,CASSLARNYNEQFF
-,TRBV6-2/TRBV6-3,-,TRBJ2-7,TGTGTCAGCAGTTCCCAGGTGATCCACAATGAGCAGTACTTC,CVSSSQVIHNEQYF
TRBD2,TRBV12-3/TRBV12-4,few,TRBJ2-5,TGTGCCAGCAGTTTGTCGGGGAGGGCCTTAGAGACCCAGTACTTC,CASSLSGRALETQYF
TRBD1,TRBV5-1,-,TRBJ2-1,TGCGCCAGCAGCCAGGGACAGGGGGCCTACAATGAGCAGTTCTTC,CASSQGQGAYNEQFF
-,TRBV11-2,many,TRBJ2-2,TGTGCCAGCAGCAGTCTTTACACCGGGGAGCTGTTTTTT,CASSSLYTGELFF
-,TRBV11-2,many,TRBJ2-1,TGTGCCAGCAGCTTAGCGGACCTAGGGGAGCAGTTCTTC,CASSLADLGEQFF
TRBD2,TRBV12-3/TRBV12-4,few,TRBJ2-1,TGTGCCAGCAGTTTAGCTGGGGGGACTAGTGGTATTGCGCAGTTCTTC,CASSLAGGTSGIAQFF
-,TRBV6-4,-,TRBJ2-3,TGTGCCAGCAGGGGGGACGAGGGCACAGATACGCAGTATTTT,CASRGDEGTDTQYF
TRBD1,TRBV5-1,-,TRBJ2-7,TGCGCCAGCAGCCCGACACCCGACAGGGTCAACGAGCAGTACTTC,CASSPTPDRVNEQYF